Each of the 23 T cell receptor beta chains below was sequenced from the same sample in a study of cytomegalovirus exposure and HLA in healthy donors. Primers for the PCR totalled 60 Vbeta and 13 Jbeta. Repertoires were generated with immunoSEQ multiplex PCR, while TCRdb's copy carries only in-frame clones and drops some. The sample has about 110,000 clones, approximately 79% seen once. Sequencing input: PBMCs. The receptors were sampled from a middle-aged woman in good health and CMV-seronegative.

Worth noting for this clone: At one of its ends the junction is not consistent with the germline gene, which may arise from a read error. The CDR3 loop is CSSSWGGGAYEQYF. For the CDR3, the DNA is TGTTCCAGCAGCTGGGGAGGGGGGGCCTACGAGCAGTACTTC. The rearrangement links TRBV7-9 to TRBJ2-7, with TRBD2 as a possible D gene (7 bases). The V gene's germline CDR1 is SEHNR and CDR2 FQNEAQ (reference sequence). The CDR3 spans 14 residues.

The V and J genes are TRBV19 and TRBJ2-2, with D maybe TRBD1 (6 bases). This CDR3 is 15 amino acids long. V was pared by 3 bases and J by 3 bases, with 11 bases between. Germline CDR1 and CDR2: LNHDA and SQIVND (reference sequence). CDR3 amino acids: CASSIRDTHTGELFF. CDR3 coding DNA: TGTGCCAGTAGTATTCGGGACACACACACCGGGGAGCTGTTTTTT.

This chain joins TRBV18 and TRBJ1-1, with 7 bases identical to TRBD1. Germline values: CDR1 KGHSH, CDR2 LQKENI. After removal of 3 bases from V and 0 bases from J, the junction contained 7 bases not matched to a gene. This CDR3 is 16 amino acids long. CDR3 nucleotide sequence: TGTGCCAGCTCACCTGCGATGCAGGGGGTGAACACTGAAGCTTTCTTT. This codes for CASSPAMQGVNTEAFF.

The V and J genes are TRBV28 and TRBJ2-7; 8 bases fit TRBD2. Germline CDR1 reads MDHEN; CDR2 reads SYDVKM. This CDR3 has 19 residues. CDR3 residues: CDYRGGTTSPIRDYYEQYF. The CDR3, as DNA: TGTGACTATCGGGGGGGGACTACGTCCCCCATTAGGGACTACTACGAGCAGTACTTC.

The rearrangement uses TRBV5-6 and TRBJ2-7; D might be TRBD1 (5 bases). Germline CDR1 is SGHDT and CDR2 is YYEEEE. V was cut by 3 bases and J by 2 bases, with 9 bases left in between. The CDR3 has 13 residues. CDR3 residues: CASSSTAPYEQYF. The CDR3 coding sequence is TGTGCCAGCAGCTCGACAGCACCCTACGAGCAGTACTTC.

The chain uses TRBV28 and TRBJ1-2; 8 nucleotides align to TRBD1. Germline assignment: CDR1 MDHEN and CDR2 SYDVKM. The CDR3 is 12 residues long. Trimming cost V 7 bases and J 8 bases; bases outside gene matches: 6. CDR3 DNA: TGTGCCAGCAACCCCGGACAGGGCGGCTACACCTTC. Amino acid sequence: CASNPGQGGYTF.

Concerning this clone itself: Additional DNA sequences in this sample encode the identical CDR3. The chain is built from TRBV28 and TRBJ2-7; the D gene is possibly TRBD1 (6 bases). There are 13 residues in the CDR3. Trimming left V 3 bases short and J 6 bases short, with 12 bases between. CDR1 is MDHEN, CDR2 SYDVKM, per germline. CDR3 region: CASSFGGGREQYF. As DNA, the CDR3 is TGTGCCAGCAGTTTTGGTGGGGGCCGCGAGCAGTACTTC.

The rearrangement uses TRBV28 and TRBJ1-4; D perhaps matches TRBD1 (5 bases). Trimming cost V 3 bases and J 6 bases, with 14 bases left between them. CDR1 and CDR2 (germline): MDHEN, SYDVKM. The CDR3 length is 15 residues. The CDR3: CASSFGAGKDEKLFF. Here the CDR3 DNA reads TGTGCCAGCAGTTTTGGGGCAGGGAAGGATGAAAAACTGTTTTTT.

V and J are TRBV28 and TRBJ2-5, with TRBD2 matching over 7 bases. The germline gives CDR1 MDHEN, CDR2 SYDVKM. The CDR3 runs 15 residues. The ends lost 3 bases at V and 3 bases at J; junction bases unmatched: 7. This CDR3 reads CASSLQAGDEETQYF. For the CDR3, the DNA is TGTGCCAGCAGTTTGCAGGCGGGGGATGAAGAGACCCAGTACTTC.

The sample holds a few counts of this clone. The CDR3 spells CASSVDGTQYF. CDR3 nucleotides: TGTGCCAGCAGCGTAGACGGGACCCAGTACTTC. The chain recombines TRBV9 with TRBJ2-5, with D hard to call. The V end lost 0 bases, the J end lost 7 bases, and 4 bases lay between the germline ends. CDR1 is SGDLS, CDR2 YYNGEE, per germline. CDR3 length equals 11 residues. Using reference TRBV9 and TRBJ2-5 for the parts outside the CDR3, the full variable domain is DSGVTQTPKHLITATGQRVTLRCSPRSGDLSVYWYQQSLDQGLQFLIQYYNGEERAKGNILERFSAQQFPDLHSELNLSSLELGDSALYFCASSVDGTQYFGPGTRLLVL.

The chain couples TRBV30 to TRBJ2-7; 10 bases are shared with TRBD1. Trimming cost V 3 bases and J 5 bases; bases outside gene matches: 4. The length of the CDR3 is 13 residues. CDR1 is GTSNPN and CDR2 is SVGIG in the germline V gene (reference sequence). CDR3 DNA sequence: TGTGCCTGGAGGACAGGGGGCAGGAACGAGCAGTACTTC. This gives the protein CAWRTGGRNEQYF.

The chain links TRBV30 to TRBJ1-3; TRBD1 agrees at 10 bases. Germline lookup yields CDR1 GTSNPN and CDR2 SVGIG (reference sequence). V shed 4 bases and J 1 base; nucleotides not matched to a gene: 4. The CDR3 length is 15 residues. The CDR3 is CAWKGQGKSGNTIYF. The DNA for the CDR3 is TGTGCCTGGAAGGGACAGGGGAAGTCTGGAAACACCATATATTTT. The full variable domain, with the rest looked up from reference TRBV30 and TRBJ1-3, is SQTIHQWPATLVQPVGSPLSLECTVEGTSNPNLYWYRQAAGRGLQLLFYSVGIGQISSEVPQNLSASRPQDRQFILSSKKLLLSDSGFYLCAWKGQGKSGNTIYFGEGSWLTVV.

The rearrangement links TRBV11-2 to TRBJ1-1, with D possibly TRBD1 on 6 matching bases. V was shortened by 3 bases and J by 4 bases, with 15 bases between the two germline ends. This CDR3 comprises 15 residues. CDR1 and CDR2 from the germline V gene are SGHAT and FQNNGV. In DNA, the CDR3 is TGTGCCAGCAGCTTCCGTCAGGGGTTCGCCACTGAAGCTTTCTTT. Translation gives CASSFRQGFATEAFF.

V and J are TRBV5-4 and TRBJ1-2, with D uncertain. This CDR3 contains 15 residues. Between the trimmed V and J ends, which lost 0 bases and 4 bases, there was a span of 13 bases. CDR1 is SGHNT, CDR2 YYREEE, per germline (reference sequence). The CDR3 region has the DNA TGTGCCAGCAGCTTGGGCGCGAGGGTTCCCTATGGCTACACCTTC. Translation: CASSLGARVPYGYTF.

This chain connects TRBV7-2 to TRBJ1-4; D might be TRBD1 (5 bases). This CDR3 is 14 amino acids long. V lost 6 bases and J lost 6, with 14 bases in between. Germline CDR1 is SGHTA and CDR2 is FQGNSA. The CDR3 reads CASRWGGDDEKLFF. The CDR3 coding sequence is TGTGCCAGCAGGTGGGGGGGGGATGATGAAAAACTGTTTTTT.

V is TRBV10-3 and J is TRBJ1-2; 7 bases agree with TRBD1. The junction had 8 bases not matched to a gene; V was cut back by 6 bases and J by 1 base. The CDR3 has 15 residues. Germline CDR1 and CDR2: ENHRY and SYGVKD. This chain's CDR3 is CAIREGGGINYGYTF. The DNA for the CDR3 is TGTGCCATCAGAGAAGGGGGCGGTATTAACTATGGCTACACCTTC.

The chain links TRBV19 to TRBJ1-5; TRBD1 matches 8 bases. Germline V gene lookup returns CDR1 LNHDA and CDR2 SQIVND (reference sequence). V was clipped by 5 bases and J by 1 base; unmatched bases: 13. CDR3 size: 18 residues. The chain's CDR3 is CASSSVLQQGGSNQPQHF. In DNA, the CDR3 is TGTGCCAGTAGTTCGGTCCTCCAACAGGGGGGAAGCAATCAGCCCCAGCATTTT.

This clone came up a few times. The chain carries TRBV11-3 and TRBJ2-2; the D gene is possibly TRBD2 (5 bases). The germline V and J ends were trimmed by 2 bases and 7 bases, with 8 bases remaining between them. This CDR3 contains 13 residues. Germline CDR1 and CDR2: SGHNT and YENEEA. Written as DNA, the CDR3 is TGTGCCAGCAGCTTACGGGGTTTCGGGGAGCTGTTTTTT. This sequence encodes CASSLRGFGELFF.

The chain links TRBV4-3 to TRBJ2-5; D possibly corresponds to TRBD1 (6 bases). This CDR3 is 16 amino acids long. Trimming stripped 0 bases from V and 4 bases from J, with 15 bases between. Germline values: CDR1 LGHNA, CDR2 YSLEER. DNA of the CDR3: TGCGCCAGCAGCCAAGATCTCCTGACAGGCGGAGAGACCCAGTACTTC. This translates into CASSQDLLTGGETQYF.

The V and J genes are TRBV28 and TRBJ2-7; no reliable D call. The CDR3 contains 15 residues. Germline values: CDR1 MDHEN, CDR2 SYDVKM. V was shortened by 6 bases and J by 0 bases, with 15 bases between the two germline ends. The CDR3 DNA reads as TGTGCCAGCAGCGTCCCCCTACCCTCCTCCTACGAGCAGTACTTC. Its translation is CASSVPLPSSYEQYF. Full variable domain (missing parts from reference TRBV28 and TRBJ2-7): DVKVTQSSRYLVKRTGEKVFLECVQDMDHENMFWYRQDPGLGLRLIYFSYDVKMKEKGDIPEGYSVSREKKERFSLILESASTNQTSMYLCASSVPLPSSYEQYFGPGTRLTVT.

The chain uses TRBV7-9 and TRBJ2-7, with 8 bases identical to TRBD2. Germline V CDR1 and CDR2: SEHNR, FQNEAQ (reference sequence). V shed 4 bases, J shed 4 bases, and the junction held 6 bases outside the gene matches. This CDR3 is built from 14 residues. As DNA, the CDR3 is TGTGCCAGCAGCTCGCCGGGACTAGAGTACGAGCAGTACTTC. Its protein product is CASSSPGLEYEQYF.

The chain recombines TRBV4-3 with TRBJ2-3; 7 positions match TRBD2. This CDR3 spans 12 amino acids. The germline V gene has CDR1 LGHNA and CDR2 YSLEER. The V segment lost 0 bases and the J segment 14 bases; nucleotides outside the gene matches: 5. CDR3: CASSQDLAALYF. The CDR3 DNA follows: TGCGCCAGCAGCCAAGATCTAGCGGCCCTGTATTTT.

This clone was found a few times. The chain employs TRBV5-1 and TRBJ2-1, with TRBD2 matching over 13 bases. This CDR3 comprises 16 residues. The trim removed 1 base at V and 9 bases at J, leaving 7 bases unmatched. Per germline, CDR1 SGHRS and CDR2 YFSETQ. The CDR3 loop is CASSLLGTSGKGEQFF. CDR3 DNA sequence: TGCGCCAGCAGCTTGCTAGGGACTAGCGGGAAGGGTGAGCAGTTCTTC.